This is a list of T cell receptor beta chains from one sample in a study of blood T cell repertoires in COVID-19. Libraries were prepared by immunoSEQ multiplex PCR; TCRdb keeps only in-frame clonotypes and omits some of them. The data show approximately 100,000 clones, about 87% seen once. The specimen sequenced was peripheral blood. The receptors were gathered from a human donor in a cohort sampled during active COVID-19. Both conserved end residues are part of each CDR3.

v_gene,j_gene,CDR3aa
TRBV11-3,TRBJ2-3,CASSRQRGLTDTQYF
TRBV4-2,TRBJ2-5,CASSQELAEETQYF
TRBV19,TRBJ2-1,CASSLGIEQFF
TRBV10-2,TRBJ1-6,CASRTGTGLSPLHF
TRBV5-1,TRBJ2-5,CASSLGLQWGREQETQYF
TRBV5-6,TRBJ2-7,CASSLAFTGSYEQYF
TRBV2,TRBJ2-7,CASIGTPVDEQYF
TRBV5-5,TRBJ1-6,CASSLYRSGSPLHF
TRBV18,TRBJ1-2,CASSPAGENYGYTF
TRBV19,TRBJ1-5,CASSPGRRQVDLLLSQPQHF
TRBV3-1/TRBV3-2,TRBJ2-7,CASSKALAGGPRSYEQYF
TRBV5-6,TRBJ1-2,CASSLLDRTYGYTF
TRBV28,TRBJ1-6,CASSPPGGVSPLHF
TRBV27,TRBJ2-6,CASSLSGRVLSGANVLTF
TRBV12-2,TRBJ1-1,CASRLAWLLCRDTNTEAFF
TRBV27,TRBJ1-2,CASSEQGNYGYTF
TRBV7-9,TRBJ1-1,CASSFGAGGTNTEAFF
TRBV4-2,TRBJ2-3,CASSQDRQGAPTDTQYF
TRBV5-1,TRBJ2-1,CASSLGLRGDEQFF